Following are 8 T cell receptor beta chains from one sample sequenced in a study of blood T cell repertoires in COVID-19. Profiling relied on immunoSEQ multiplex PCR, and the TCRdb table lists in-frame clones only, not all of them. The table records about 370,000 clones, roughly 90% of them present only once. Sequencing was performed on peripheral blood. The receptors shown here come from a woman between 25 and 40 years old with COVID-19, enrolled during active disease.

This chain links TRBV2 with TRBJ1-2, with D possibly TRBD1 on 6 matching bases. Trimming took off 3 bases at V and 4 bases at J, with 12 bases between the two ends. Germline lookup yields CDR1 SNHLY and CDR2 FYNNEI. The CDR3 has 14 residues. The CDR3 sequence is CASSEGGPAYGYTF. CDR3 nucleotides: TGTGCCAGCAGTGAGGGGGGGCCGGCCTATGGCTACACCTTC.

This clone is a singleton in its sample. The chain links TRBV11-2 to TRBJ1-5; no reliable D call. The germline CDR1 and CDR2 sequences are SGHAT and FQNNGV. V was trimmed by 5 bases and J by 5 bases, leaving 13 bases between them. The CDR3 has 14 residues. CDR3 residues: CASSGRAGDQPQHF. The CDR3 nucleotides read TGTGCCAGCAGCGGTCGGGCCGGGGATCAGCCCCAGCATTTT.

The chain employs TRBV2 and TRBJ2-2, with TRBD2 as a possible D gene (6 bases). The CDR3 is made up of 15 amino acids. V lost 3 bases and J 5 bases, leaving 13 bases between the germline ends. From germline, CDR1 is SNHLY and CDR2 FYNNEI. CDR3: CASSEFRTTTGELFF. Written as DNA, the CDR3 is TGTGCCAGCAGTGAGTTTAGGACTACGACCGGGGAGCTGTTTTTT.

V is TRBV19 and J is TRBJ2-1; 11 nucleotides align to TRBD2. The CDR3 has 15 amino acids. CDR1 is LNHDA and CDR2 is SQIVND in the germline V gene (reference sequence). The ends lost 5 bases at V and 7 bases at J; junction bases unmatched: 7. DNA for the CDR3: TGTGCCAGTAGTGTGATAGCGGGGGGGCCAAATGAGCAGTTCTTC. It specifies CASSVIAGGPNEQFF.

The CDR3 bases are TGTGCCAGCAGTTTAAAGACAGGGGATGGCTACACCTTC. This encodes CASSLKTGDGYTF. The chain links TRBV27 to TRBJ1-2; TRBD1 aligns across 8 bases. The CDR3 is 13 amino acids. Germline CDR1 and CDR2: MNHEY and SMNVEV (reference sequence). V dropped 2 bases and J dropped 6; count of bases not matched to a gene: 2.

The J gene is TRBJ2-1, the V gene TRBV6-2 or TRBV6-3; 13 bases agree with TRBD2. The V segment lost 2 bases and the J segment 8 bases; nucleotides outside the gene matches: 6. The CDR3 has 16 amino acids. The germline CDR1 and CDR2 sequences are MNHEY and SVGEGT. CDR3 loop: CASSYRTSGRRDEQFF. CDR3 nucleotide sequence: TGTGCCAGCAGTTACCGGACTAGCGGGAGAAGGGATGAGCAGTTCTTC.

The V and J genes are TRBV5-6 and TRBJ2-1; unclear D gene. Deletions cut 1 base from V and 5 bases from J, with 7 bases between. The CDR3 contains 13 residues. Germline V CDR1 and CDR2: SGHDT, YYEEEE. The CDR3 DNA is TGTGCCAGCAGCTTGACAAAAAACAATGAGCAGTTCTTC. Translation gives CASSLTKNNEQFF.

The chain is built from TRBV10-1 and TRBJ1-5; 7 bases are a match to TRBD1. Looked up from germline, CDR1 is WNHNN and CDR2 is SYGVQD (reference sequence). The J segment lost 8 bases and the V segment lost 11 bases, leaving 18 bases of the junction unmatched. This CDR3 contains 15 residues. The CDR3 loop is CAGQEREGVSEPQHF. The DNA for the CDR3 is TGCGCCGGACAGGAGCGAGAGGGGGTAAGCGAGCCCCAGCATTTT.